This T cell receptor beta chain was recovered during a study of blood T cell repertoires in COVID-19. Study information: Acute-phase and convalescent COVID-19 samples originated in the United States, Italy and Spain. T cells, B-cell-depleted T cells, or PBMCs supplied cDNA or gDNA.

Original data processing: Nucleated cell counts were estimated from reference gene primer amplification. Assay used: immunoSEQ multiplex PCR; TCRdb lists only in-frame clones, some missing. The DNA gave D and trimming, while V, J and clone size come from that table. The table has tens of thousands of clones, about four fifths seen once. The germline gives CDR1 MDHEN, CDR2 SYDVKM. The CDR3 runs to 14 residues. With 3 bases clipped from V and 6 bases from J, the junction kept 2 bases outside the gene matches. Sequenced sample: peripheral blood. The TCR was taken from a woman over 75 with acute or convalescent COVID-19. The genes are TRBV28 and TRBJ2-2; TRBD1 aligns across 9 bases. The CDR3 here is CASSLGQGAGELFF. The CDR3 DNA reads TGTGCCAGCAGTTTGGGACAGGGCGCCGGGGAGCTGTTTTTT.